One and the same sample provided the 9 T cell receptor beta chains below, sequenced in a study of radiotherapy plus CTLA-4 blockade in lung cancer. The assay was immunoSEQ multiplex PCR, and TCRdb's table has in-frame clones only and misses some. The table shows approximately 52,000 clones, with 60% to 80% occurring only once. Sequences were derived from peripheral blood, sampled from a patient treated with radiotherapy plus ipilimumab. All receptors come from a human donor with non-small cell lung cancer whose response to radiotherapy plus ipilimumab could not be evaluated.

The chain uses TRBV5-4 and TRBJ2-1; 9 bases map to TRBD2. The V and J ends lost 3 bases and 0 bases, in that order; junction bases with no gene match: 10. Germline CDR1 SGHNT, CDR2 YYREEE (reference sequence). The CDR3 extends over 18 amino acids. CDR3 in DNA: TGTGCCAGCAGCTCTGCTGGGCTAGCGGGGATCTCCTACAATGAGCAGTTCTTC. It encodes CASSSAGLAGISYNEQFF.

In its sample, this clone was seen once. CDR3 nucleotide sequence: TGTGCCTGGAGTGTACAATTCCAAGAGACCCAGTACTTC. Protein: CAWSVQFQETQYF. The rearrangement joins TRBV30 to TRBJ2-5, with D unresolved. The V end lost 0 bases, the J end lost 1 base, and 6 bases lay between the germline ends. There are 13 residues in the CDR3. Germline V gives CDR1 GTSNPN, CDR2 SVGIG (reference sequence).

The V call is TRBV6-6, the J call TRBJ2-2; 8 nucleotides match TRBD2. The junction had 4 bases not matched to a gene; V was cut back by 2 bases and J by 5 bases. Germline CDR1 and CDR2: MNHNY and SVGAGI (reference sequence). The CDR3 consists of 15 residues. The CDR3 reads CASSYAGGNTGELFF. Here the CDR3 DNA reads TGTGCCAGCAGTTACGCGGGGGGCAATACCGGGGAGCTGTTTTTT.

The rearrangement links TRBV18 to TRBJ1-5; 9 positions match TRBD1. This CDR3 region has 14 residues. V shed 3 bases and J 7 bases; nucleotides not matched to a gene: 4. Germline V gene data show CDR1 as KGHSH and CDR2 as LQKENI. Here the CDR3 reads CASSPDRGVQPQHF. The CDR3 nucleotides read TGTGCCAGCTCACCGGACAGGGGCGTGCAGCCCCAGCATTTT.

The chain uses TRBV6-5 and TRBJ2-2, with TRBD1 matching over 9 bases. V trimming: 5 bases; J trimming: 5 bases; junction bases outside the gene matches: 6. The CDR3 totals 15 residues. The germline gives CDR1 MNHEY, CDR2 SVGAGI. The CDR3 DNA reads as TGTGCCAGCAGTGTACAGGGGGCGGGGACCGGGGAGCTGTTTTTT. It is translated as CASSVQGAGTGELFF.

Only a few counts were recorded for this clone. V gene TRBV9 combines with J gene TRBJ1-6; 9 bases are shared with TRBD1. This CDR3 is 14 amino acids long. Germline CDR1 reads SGDLS; CDR2 reads YYNGEE. V gave up 5 bases and J gave up 9 bases; unmatched junction bases: 6. CDR3 nucleotide sequence: TGTGCCAGCAGTCCACAGGGGGCGAGTTCACCCCTCCACTTT. Translation gives CASSPQGASSPLHF.

The chain joins TRBV2 to TRBJ2-5, with D hard to call. Germline CDR1 and CDR2: SNHLY and FYNNEI. The CDR3 extends over 12 amino acids. V lost 6 bases and J 3 bases, leaving 8 bases between the germline ends. The CDR3 region has the DNA TGTGCCAGCAGCTACAGCAAAGAGACCCAGTACTTC. Translated, it gives CASSYSKETQYF.

The genes are TRBV5-4 and TRBJ1-2; perhaps TRBD1 as D (5 bases). Trimming left V 3 bases short and J 4 bases short, with 19 bases between. CDR1 is SGHNT, CDR2 YYREEE, per germline (reference sequence). This CDR3 is 16 amino acids long. CDR3 bases: TGTGCCAGCAGCTGCTATTGGGGGGGGTTAGGCTATGGCTACACCTTC. This sequence encodes CASSCYWGGLGYGYTF.

Only a few counts were recorded for this clone. V and J are TRBV7-8 and TRBJ1-2; a possible D gene is TRBD1 (6 bases). The CDR3 has 13 residues. Germline loops: CDR1 SGHVS, CDR2 FQNEAQ. V lost 5 bases to trimming and J lost 8 bases, with 15 bases between them. The CDR3 DNA is TGTGCCAGCAGCACCCGGACAGCGGTGGGCTACACCTTC. It specifies CASSTRTAVGYTF.